These 14 T cell receptor beta chains were sequenced from one sample in a study of T cell responses to AZD1222 COVID-19 vaccine. TCRdb's copy holds only in-frame clones and misses some; the assay was immunoSEQ multiplex PCR. The sample includes 180,000 or so clones, 80% to 95% of them seen just once. The sequencing here drew on peripheral blood, taken 28 days after the second AZD1222 dose. Receptors originate from an adult who received the AZD1222 COVID-19 vaccine.

The rearrangement uses TRBV12-3 or TRBV12-4 and TRBJ1-1; the D is unclear. Trimming removed 3 bases at V and 4 bases at J, with 9 bases between. This CDR3 has 13 amino acids. Here the CDR3 DNA reads TGTGCCAGCAGTTTCGAGCGGACCACTGAAGCTTTCTTT. Translated: CASSFERTTEAFF.

V is TRBV27 and J is TRBJ1-2; D uncertain. The CDR3 totals 13 residues. In germline, CDR1 is MNHEY, CDR2 SMNVEV (reference sequence). Trimming cost V 5 bases and J 4 bases, with 11 bases left between them. The CDR3 coding sequence is TGTGCCAGCAGTCCCTCAGGAAGCTATGGCTACACCTTC. As protein: CASSPSGSYGYTF.

The J gene is TRBJ2-7, the V gene TRBV5-1; 10 positions match TRBD1. V lost 2 bases, J lost 5 bases, and 4 bases stayed unmatched. The CDR3 spans 14 residues. Germline values: CDR1 SGHRS, CDR2 YFSETQ. This CDR3 is CASSLGQGGNEQYF. The CDR3 DNA is TGCGCCAGCAGCTTAGGACAGGGGGGCAACGAGCAGTACTTC.

The chain recombines TRBV25-1 with TRBJ2-5; a weak D match, TRBD2 (6 bases). V was clipped by 6 bases and J by 7 bases, with 12 bases between them. Germline V gene lookup returns CDR1 MGHDK and CDR2 SYGVNS. This CDR3 spans 12 amino acids. In nucleotides, the CDR3 is TGTGCCAGCAGCGGACTAAGCGGGACCCAGTACTTC. This gives the protein CASSGLSGTQYF.

The gene calls are TRBV18 and TRBJ2-1; D remains ambiguous. The CDR3 sequence is 16 residues long. Germline-derived CDR1 and CDR2 are KGHSH and LQKENI. The V gene lost 0 bases and the J gene lost 0 bases, with 9 bases spanning the gap. The CDR3 region is CASSPPKLSSYNEQFF. CDR3 DNA: TGTGCCAGCTCACCACCCAAGTTGAGCTCCTACAATGAGCAGTTCTTC.

The chain joins TRBV9 to TRBJ2-3; the D gene is possibly TRBD1 (6 bases). V was pared by 2 bases and J by 0 bases, with 22 bases between. This CDR3 spans 19 amino acids. CDR1 and CDR2 (germline): SGDLS, YYNGEE. The CDR3 loop is CASSVGPLTGPASTDTQYF. The CDR3 DNA reads TGTGCCAGCAGCGTCGGACCCTTGACAGGTCCTGCTAGCACAGATACGCAGTATTTT.

The V gene is TRBV29-1, the J gene TRBJ2-1; no definite D call. CDR3 size: 13 residues. CDR1 is SQVTM, CDR2 ANQGSEA, per germline. Trimming cost V 8 bases and J 0 bases, with 11 bases left between them. The CDR3 DNA follows: TGCAGCCTAAGGACGAGCTCCTACAATGAGCAGTTCTTC. As protein: CSLRTSSYNEQFF.

The gene calls are TRBV6-5 and TRBJ1-1; 9 bases fit TRBD1. The CDR3 has 15 residues. Germline values: CDR1 MNHEY, CDR2 SVGAGI. Unmatched junction bases numbered 6, after V lost 6 bases and J lost 1 base. CDR3 DNA: TGTGCCAGCAGCCTACAGGGGGCTTGGAACACTGAAGCTTTCTTT. Translated: CASSLQGAWNTEAFF.

Worth noting for this clone: One junction end does not reproduce the germline sequence, and a read error may be involved. The chain combines TRBV7-7 with TRBJ2-5; TRBD2 matches at 7 bases. CDR1 is SSHAT, CDR2 FNYEAQ, per germline (reference sequence). The CDR3 extends over 14 amino acids. The CDR3 region has the DNA TGTGCTAGCAGCCGAAGCGGGGAGGGAGAGACCCAGTACTTC. Its translation is CASSRSGEGETQYF.

The chain is built from TRBV19 and TRBJ2-3; TRBD1 aligns across 9 bases. Germline CDR1 LNHDA, CDR2 SQIVND (reference sequence). Trimming cost V 5 bases and J 4 bases; bases outside gene matches: 10. This CDR3 region has 16 residues. The CDR3, as DNA: TGTGCCAGTAGTTTTAACAGGGGGCTAAGGGCAGATACGCAGTATTTT. Amino acid sequence: CASSFNRGLRADTQYF.

The CDR3 region has the DNA TGTGCCAGCAGCTTAGCGGGCAGCCCGAACGAGCAGTACTTC. Translating it yields CASSLAGSPNEQYF. The chain uses TRBV7-8 and TRBJ2-7; no reliable D call. This CDR3 comprises 14 residues. Germline values: CDR1 SGHVS, CDR2 FQNEAQ. The V end was cut by 0 bases, the J end by 5 bases, with 11 bases between.

V gene TRBV3-1 (or the pseudogene TRBV3-2) combines with J gene TRBJ2-5; 7 nucleotides line up with TRBD1. Per the germline V gene, CDR1 is LGHDT and CDR2 is YNNKEL (reference sequence). The CDR3 contains 14 residues. V lost 2 bases, J lost 5 bases, and 5 bases stayed unmatched. The CDR3 loop reads CASSQTGTAETQYF. Here the CDR3 DNA reads TGTGCCAGCAGCCAAACCGGGACAGCGGAGACCCAGTACTTC.

The rearrangement joins TRBV9 to TRBJ1-4; 8 bases agree with TRBD1. The J segment lost 4 bases and the V segment lost 2 bases, leaving 7 bases of the junction unmatched. The germline V gene has CDR1 SGDLS and CDR2 YYNGEE. This CDR3 has 16 amino acids. The CDR3 coding sequence is TGTGCCAGCAGCGTCTCTCCCGACAGGGGTAATGAAAAACTGTTTTTT. Translation gives CASSVSPDRGNEKLFF.

The chain uses TRBV5-1 and TRBJ1-1, with D hard to call. Trimming removed 0 bases at V and 4 bases at J, with 10 bases between. The CDR3 covers 14 residues. Germline CDR1 and CDR2: SGHRS and YFSETQ. The DNA of the CDR3 is TGCGCCAGCAGCTTGGATACAGTCACCACTGAAGCTTTCTTT. This codes for CASSLDTVTTEAFF.